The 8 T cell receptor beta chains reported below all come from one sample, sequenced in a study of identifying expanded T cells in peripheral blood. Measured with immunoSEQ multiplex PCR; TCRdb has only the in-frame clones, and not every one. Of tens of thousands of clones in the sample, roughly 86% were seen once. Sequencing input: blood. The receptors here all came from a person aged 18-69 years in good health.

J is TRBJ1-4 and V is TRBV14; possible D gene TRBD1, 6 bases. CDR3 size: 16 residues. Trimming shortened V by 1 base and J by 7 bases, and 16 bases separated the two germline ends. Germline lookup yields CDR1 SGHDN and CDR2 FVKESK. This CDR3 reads CASSQALGGRSEKLFF. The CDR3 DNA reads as TGTGCCAGCAGCCAAGCCCTCGGGGGGCGTAGTGAAAAACTGTTTTTT.

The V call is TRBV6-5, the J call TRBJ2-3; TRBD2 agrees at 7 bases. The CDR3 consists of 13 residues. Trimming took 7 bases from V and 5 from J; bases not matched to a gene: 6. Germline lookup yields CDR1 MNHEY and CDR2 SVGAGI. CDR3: CASMRRGIDTQYF. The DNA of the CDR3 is TGTGCCAGCATGAGGCGGGGGATAGATACGCAGTATTTT.

The CDR3 region has the DNA TGCGCCAGCAGCCAAGATCGGACAGGGGCTGGAAACACCATATATTTT. Encoded protein: CASSQDRTGAGNTIYF. This chain joins TRBV4-1 and TRBJ1-3; 9 nucleotides agree with TRBD1. Trimming cost V 0 bases and J 2 bases; bases outside gene matches: 2. Germline V gives CDR1 MGHRA, CDR2 YSYEKL. This CDR3 comprises 16 residues.

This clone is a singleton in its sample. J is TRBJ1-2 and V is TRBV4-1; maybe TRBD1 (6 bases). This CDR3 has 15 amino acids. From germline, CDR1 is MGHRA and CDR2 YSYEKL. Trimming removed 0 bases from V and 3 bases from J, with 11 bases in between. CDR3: CASSQERDTDYGYTF. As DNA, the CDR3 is TGCGCCAGCAGCCAAGAAAGGGACACCGACTATGGCTACACCTTC.

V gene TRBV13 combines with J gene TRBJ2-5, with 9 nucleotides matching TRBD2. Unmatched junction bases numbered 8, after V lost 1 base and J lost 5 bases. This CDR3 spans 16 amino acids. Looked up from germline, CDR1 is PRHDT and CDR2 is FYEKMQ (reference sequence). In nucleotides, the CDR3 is TGTGCCAGCAGCTTAGTAGTAGCGGGAGTACGGGAGACCCAGTACTTC. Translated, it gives CASSLVVAGVRETQYF.

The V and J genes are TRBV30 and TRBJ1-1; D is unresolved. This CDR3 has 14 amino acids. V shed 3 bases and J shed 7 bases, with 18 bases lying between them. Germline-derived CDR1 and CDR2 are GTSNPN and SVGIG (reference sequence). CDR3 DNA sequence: TGTGCCTGGAGCGGAACCTTGGTGGGAGATGAAGCTTTCTTT. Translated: CAWSGTLVGDEAFF. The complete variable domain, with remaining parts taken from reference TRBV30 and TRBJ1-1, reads SQTIHQWPATLVQPVGSPLSLECTVEGTSNPNLYWYRQAAGRGLQLLFYSVGIGQISSEVPQNLSASRPQDRQFILSSKKLLLSDSGFYLCAWSGTLVGDEAFFGQGTRLTVV.

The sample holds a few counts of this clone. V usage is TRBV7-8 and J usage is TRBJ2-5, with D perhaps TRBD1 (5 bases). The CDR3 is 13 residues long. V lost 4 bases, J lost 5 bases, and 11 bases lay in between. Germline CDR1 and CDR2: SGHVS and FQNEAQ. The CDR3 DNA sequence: TGTGCCAGCAGCTCCAGACAGATGGAGACCCAGTACTTC. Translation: CASSSRQMETQYF.

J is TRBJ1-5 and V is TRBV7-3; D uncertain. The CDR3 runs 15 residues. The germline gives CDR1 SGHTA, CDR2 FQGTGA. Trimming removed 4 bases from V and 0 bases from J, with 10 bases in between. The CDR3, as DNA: TGTGCCAGCAGCTCGATTGACGGTAGCAATCAGCCCCAGCATTTT. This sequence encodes CASSSIDGSNQPQHF.